This T cell receptor beta chain appears in the sequencing data of a study of T cells in Graves' hyperthyroidism and ophthalmopathy (dated by TCRdb to about 2019). In terms of the full investigation: To identify TCR V-J signatures that set the groups apart, the researchers used a discovery cohort of 100 patients, made up of 43 with Graves' ophthalmopathy and around 58 with stable Graves' hyperthyroidism. The 85 to 100 discovery patients were randomly split 7:3 into training and test sets. After sampling, hyperthyroidism patients received methimazole starting at 30 mg daily, and ophthalmopathy patients received high-dose intravenous methylprednisolone. TCR Vbeta CDR3 sequencing of some 140 peripheral blood samples (roughly 41 ophthalmopathy, 75 to 80 hyperthyroidism and approximately 17 progressor patients) is reported in the paper. In addition, the study compared T-cell repertoires in thyroid tissue and in blood from five or six Graves' hyperthyroidism patients. Whether ophthalmopathy could be predicted prospectively was tested in an independent validation cohort made up of under 20 hyperthyroidism patients plus 17 patients who later progressed to ophthalmopathy. Broad study findings and their caveats: Most expanded thyroid clonotypes (frequency above 0.001) were also found in blood, which suggests that blood repertoires may mirror thyroid immune responses. Sample size was not statistically predetermined, and investigators were not blinded to group allocation. A 13 V-J signature model separated ophthalmopathy from stable hyperthyroidism, with roughly 88% sensitivity and about 81% specificity in cross-validation and 80%/75% in testing. During validation, the model predicted progression to ophthalmopathy a median of approximately 6 months ahead of onset, with more than 60% sensitivity and around 72% specificity.

Any patient with an uncontrolled infection, another autoimmune disease, pregnancy or lactation was excluded. Clinical symptoms, serum thyroxine and TRAb, thyroid ultrasound, and orbital computed tomography formed the basis for the diagnoses. Total RNA was extracted with Trizol reagent, and quality was checked on an Agilent 2100 Bioanalyzer. The CDR1 and CDR2 encoded by the germline V gene (reference sequence) are DFQATT and SNEGSKA. Trimming accounts for 3 bases at V and 0 bases at J, while the number of junction bases matched to no gene is 5. The CDR3 covers 17 residues, taking in both the cysteine and the phenylalanine. The kept DNA is CDR3 alone, 51 bases in frame from the first base. Amplification of TCR beta CDR3 regions was carried out from RNA transcripts. The first round of RT-PCR for the TCR CDR3 was performed with the HTBI primer set and the Qiagen OneStep RT-PCR kit. Libraries were constructed in a second round of multiplex PCR, after which size selection and purification were carried out. Libraries were sequenced paired-end with 100 bp reads on an Illumina HiSeq2000. On the authors' methods: Raw data were processed with SOAPnuke, discarding reads with adapters, uncalled bases, mean Phred below 15, or no exact constant-primer or identifier match. High-quality paired reads were merged with COPE v1.2.5, and unique nucleotide sequences were defined as clonotypes. MiTCR v1.1 was used to align clonotypes to the IMGT TRBV, TRBD and TRBJ reference segments. Analysis was restricted to V-J combinations with a frequency above 0.0001, which covered roughly 99% of repertoires. The TCS score was defined as the ratio of F50 (clonal expansion) to E x V (chaos), calculated using BLOSUM62-based TCRdist between CDR3 peptides within each V-J. Welch's t-statistics and random forest reduced fewer than 600 V-J features to 13, which were used in a naive Bayes classifier (R e1071). The Morisita-Horn index was used to measure how similar the thyroid and blood repertoires were. TCRdb ran its own pipeline on the public reads, namely fastp trimming at Q25 and MiXCR clone calling, and kept in-frame beta chains. Identical CDR3 proteins give one entry, which carries the most common genes and DNA. The V and J calls were not made by the authors but by TCRdb's processing. Present in this sample are about 570,000 distinct CDR3 sequences, 46% of which were seen just once. The ten largest clones add up to around 19% of the sample.

This clonotype appeared many times. The clone's antigen remains unknown. The record has no base qualities; no much larger clone is one base away. The sequenced sample was peripheral blood or thyroid tissue (not recorded which). The V and J segments used are TRBV20-1 and TRBJ1-6, with TRBD1 matching 10 junction bases. The clonotype was recovered from an adult woman with Graves' disease, either hyperthyroidism or ophthalmopathy (not recorded which). CDR3 protein: CSASGQGDSSYNSPLHF. The sequenced DNA: TGCAGTGCTAGTGGACAGGGGGATAGCTCCTATAATTCACCCCTCCACTTT.